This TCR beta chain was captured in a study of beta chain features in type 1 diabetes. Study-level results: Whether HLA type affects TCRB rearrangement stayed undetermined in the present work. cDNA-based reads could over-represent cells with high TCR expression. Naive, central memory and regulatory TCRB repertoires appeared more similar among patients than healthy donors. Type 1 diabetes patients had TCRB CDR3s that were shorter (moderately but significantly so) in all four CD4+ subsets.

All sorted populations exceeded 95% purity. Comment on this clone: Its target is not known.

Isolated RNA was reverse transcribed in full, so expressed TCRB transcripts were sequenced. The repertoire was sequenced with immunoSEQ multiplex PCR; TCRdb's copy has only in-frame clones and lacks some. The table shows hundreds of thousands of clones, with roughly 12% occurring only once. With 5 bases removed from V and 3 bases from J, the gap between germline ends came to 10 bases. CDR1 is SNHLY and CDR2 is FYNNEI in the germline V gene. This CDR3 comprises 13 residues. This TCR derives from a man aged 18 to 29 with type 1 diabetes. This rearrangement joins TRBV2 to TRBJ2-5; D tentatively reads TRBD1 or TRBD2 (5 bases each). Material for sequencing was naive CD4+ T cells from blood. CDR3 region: CASSTRGEETQYF. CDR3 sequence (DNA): TGTGCCAGCAGTACGAGGGGTGAAGAGACCCAGTACTTC. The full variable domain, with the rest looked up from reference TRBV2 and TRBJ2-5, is EPEVTQTPSHQVTQMGQEVILRCVPISNHLYFYWYRQILGQKVEFLVSFYNNEISEKSEIFDDQFSVERPDGSNFTLKIRSTKLEDSAMYFCASSTRGEETQYFGPGTRLLVL.